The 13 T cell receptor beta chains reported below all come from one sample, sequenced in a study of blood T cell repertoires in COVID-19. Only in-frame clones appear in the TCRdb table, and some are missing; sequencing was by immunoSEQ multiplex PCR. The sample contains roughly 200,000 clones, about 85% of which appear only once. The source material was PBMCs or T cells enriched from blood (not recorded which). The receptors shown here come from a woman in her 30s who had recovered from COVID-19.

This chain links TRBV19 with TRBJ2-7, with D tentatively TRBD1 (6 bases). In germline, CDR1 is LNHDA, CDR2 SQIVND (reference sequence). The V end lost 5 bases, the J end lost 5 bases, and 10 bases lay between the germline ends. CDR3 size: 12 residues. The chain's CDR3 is CASSLRGDEQYF. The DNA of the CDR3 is TGTGCCAGTAGTCTCAGGGGCGACGAGCAGTACTTC.

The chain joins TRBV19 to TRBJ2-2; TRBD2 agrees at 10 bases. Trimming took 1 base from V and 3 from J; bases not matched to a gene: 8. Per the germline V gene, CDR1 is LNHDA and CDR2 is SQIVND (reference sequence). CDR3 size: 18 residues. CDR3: CASSIGSAGGPYTGELFF. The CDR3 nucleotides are TGTGCCAGTAGTATAGGGTCAGCGGGAGGGCCCTACACCGGGGAGCTGTTTTTT.

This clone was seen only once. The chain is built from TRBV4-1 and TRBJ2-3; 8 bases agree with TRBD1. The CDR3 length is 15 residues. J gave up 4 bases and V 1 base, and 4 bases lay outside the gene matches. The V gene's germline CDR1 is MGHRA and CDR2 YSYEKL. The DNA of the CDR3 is TGCGCCAGCAGCCAAGCGTCAGGGGGCGCAGATACGCAGTATTTT. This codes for CASSQASGGADTQYF.

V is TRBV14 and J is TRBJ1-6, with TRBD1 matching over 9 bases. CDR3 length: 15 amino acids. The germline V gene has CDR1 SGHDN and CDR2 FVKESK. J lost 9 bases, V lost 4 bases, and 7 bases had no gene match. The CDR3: CASSLGGQGGSPLHF. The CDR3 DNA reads TGTGCCAGCAGCCTGGGGGGACAGGGCGGTTCACCCCTCCACTTT.

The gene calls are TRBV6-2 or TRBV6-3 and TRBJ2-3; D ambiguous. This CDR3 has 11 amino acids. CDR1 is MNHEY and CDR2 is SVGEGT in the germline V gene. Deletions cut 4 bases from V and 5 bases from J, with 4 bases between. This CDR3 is CASSSGDTQYF. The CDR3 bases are TGTGCCAGCAGTTCCGGAGATACGCAGTATTTT.

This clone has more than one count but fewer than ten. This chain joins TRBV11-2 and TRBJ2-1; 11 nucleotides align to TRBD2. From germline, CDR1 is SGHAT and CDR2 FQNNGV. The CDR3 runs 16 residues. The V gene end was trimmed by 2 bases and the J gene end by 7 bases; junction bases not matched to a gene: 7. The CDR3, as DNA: TGTGCCAGCAGCTTAACTAGGGCTAGCGGGGGGAATGAGCAGTTCTTC. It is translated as CASSLTRASGGNEQFF.

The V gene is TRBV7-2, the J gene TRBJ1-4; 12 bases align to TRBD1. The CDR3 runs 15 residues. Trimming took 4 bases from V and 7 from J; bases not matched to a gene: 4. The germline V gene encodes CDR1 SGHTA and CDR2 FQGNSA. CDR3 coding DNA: TGTGCCAGCAGCTCCATGGGACAGGGGGCTGAAAAACTGTTTTTT. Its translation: CASSSMGQGAEKLFF.

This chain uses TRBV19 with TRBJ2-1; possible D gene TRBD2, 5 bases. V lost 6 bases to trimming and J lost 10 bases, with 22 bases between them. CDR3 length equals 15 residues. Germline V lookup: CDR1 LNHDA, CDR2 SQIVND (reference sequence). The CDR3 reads CASRGSLVPGSEQFF. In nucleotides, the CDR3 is TGTGCCAGTAGGGGTTCGCTAGTTCCGGGGTCGGAGCAGTTCTTC.

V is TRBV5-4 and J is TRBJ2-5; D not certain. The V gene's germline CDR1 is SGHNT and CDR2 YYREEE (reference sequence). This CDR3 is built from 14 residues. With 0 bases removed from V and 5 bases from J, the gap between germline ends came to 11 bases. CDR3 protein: CASSLVPGGETQYF. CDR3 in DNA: TGTGCCAGCAGCTTGGTACCGGGTGGGGAGACCCAGTACTTC.

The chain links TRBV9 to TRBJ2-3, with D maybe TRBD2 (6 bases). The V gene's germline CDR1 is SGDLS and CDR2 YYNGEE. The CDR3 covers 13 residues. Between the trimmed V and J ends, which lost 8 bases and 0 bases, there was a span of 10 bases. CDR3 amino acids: CASRGTSTDTQYF. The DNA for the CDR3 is TGTGCCAGTCGGGGGACTAGCACAGATACGCAGTATTTT.

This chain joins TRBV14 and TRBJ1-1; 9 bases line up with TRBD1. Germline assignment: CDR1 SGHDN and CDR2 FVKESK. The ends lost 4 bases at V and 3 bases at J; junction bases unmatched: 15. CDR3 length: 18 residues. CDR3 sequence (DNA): TGTGCCAGCAGCCCTGGAATGTGGGACAGGGATGGGGACACTGAAGCTTTCTTT. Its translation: CASSPGMWDRDGDTEAFF.

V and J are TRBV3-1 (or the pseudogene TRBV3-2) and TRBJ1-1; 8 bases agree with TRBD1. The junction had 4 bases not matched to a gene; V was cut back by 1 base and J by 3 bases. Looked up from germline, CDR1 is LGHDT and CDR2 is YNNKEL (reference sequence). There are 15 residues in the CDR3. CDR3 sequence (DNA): TGTGCCAGCAGCCAAGTGATGACAGGGGACACTGAAGCTTTCTTT. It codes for CASSQVMTGDTEAFF.

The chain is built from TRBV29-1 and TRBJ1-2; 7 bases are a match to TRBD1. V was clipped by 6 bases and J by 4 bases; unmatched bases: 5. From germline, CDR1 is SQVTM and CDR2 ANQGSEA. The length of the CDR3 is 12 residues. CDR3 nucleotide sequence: TGCAGCGTCCAGACAGGGACCTATGGCTACACCTTC. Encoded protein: CSVQTGTYGYTF.